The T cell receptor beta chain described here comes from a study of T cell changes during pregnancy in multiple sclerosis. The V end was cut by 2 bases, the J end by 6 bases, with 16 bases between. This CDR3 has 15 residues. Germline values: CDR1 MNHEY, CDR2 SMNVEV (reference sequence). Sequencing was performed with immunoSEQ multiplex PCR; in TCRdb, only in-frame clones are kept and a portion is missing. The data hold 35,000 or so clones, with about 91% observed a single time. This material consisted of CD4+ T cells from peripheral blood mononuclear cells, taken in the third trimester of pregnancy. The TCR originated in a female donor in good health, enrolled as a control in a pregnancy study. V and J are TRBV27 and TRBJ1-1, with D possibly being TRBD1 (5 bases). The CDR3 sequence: CASSLGPGGRSEAFF. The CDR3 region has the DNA TGTGCCAGCAGTTTAGGTCCCGGGGGGAGATCTGAAGCTTTCTTT.